These T cell receptor beta chains were read from a single sample in a study of T cell repertoires in cytomegalovirus infection. TCRdb reanalysed the reads using MiXCR and keeps one entry per CDR3 protein. The sample lists roughly 720,000 distinct CDR3 sequences; approximately 40% were seen once. Sequencing input: PBMCs. These receptors all come from a human donor in good health (CMV status not recorded). Some clones in this sample may be carry-over from other donors' samples. CDR3s include the opening cysteine and the closing phenylalanine or tryptophan. Fields, in order: clone size, V gene, J gene, D gene, CDR3 DNA, CDR3 protein. D genes are given only for firm matches. Clone size is shown for a subset of rows, as once, few, many or a class of expanded clone.

few	TRBV28	TRBJ1-5	.	TGTGCCAGCAAACTTTATCGGGCCTTCAATCAGCCCCAGCATTTT	CASKLYRAFNQPQHF
few	TRBV25-1	TRBJ1-6	.	TGTGCCAGCAGTGAACGGGATAATTCACCCCTCCACTTT	CASSERDNSPLHF
few	TRBV2	TRBJ1-1	.	TGTGCCAGCAGGTACGACCCGAACACTGAAGCTTTCTTT	CASRYDPNTEAFF
many	TRBV28	TRBJ1-4	TRBD1	TGTGCCAGCAGGGTCACAGGGGACTTTGAAAAACTGTTTTTT	CASRVTGDFEKLFF
few	TRBV7-9	TRBJ2-1	.	TGTGCCAGCAGCTTAGCGAGGAGGCCCCGGAATGAGCAGTTCTTC	CASSLARRPRNEQFF
.	TRBV7-2	TRBJ2-1	TRBD1	TGTGCCAGCAGCCGGGACAGCCTACCGAGCTCCTACAATGAGCAGTTCTTC	CASSRDSLPSSYNEQFF
.	TRBV7-6	TRBJ2-1	.	TGTGCCAGCAGCAATTCAGGGAGCAATGAGCAGTTCTTC	CASSNSGSNEQFF
.	TRBV19	TRBJ1-5	.	TGTGCCAGTAGGACAGGAACTTCACAGCCCCCGCATTTT	CASRTGTSQPPHF
.	TRBV5-4	TRBJ2-6	.	TGTGCCAGCAGCTTGTGGGGGGGGCGCGGTGGGGCCAACGTCCTGACTTTC	CASSLWGGRGGANVLTF
.	TRBV9	TRBJ1-2	.	TGTGCCAGCAGCGTAGGCGGCAGGGCTCCGTCCCATGGCTACACCTTC	CASSVGGRAPSHGYTF
few	TRBV28	TRBJ1-2	.	TGTGCCAGCAGTACGCCCGGGTGGGGAAGTGGCTACACCTTC	CASSTPGWGSGYTF
.	TRBV20-1	TRBJ1-5	.	TGCAGTGCTACTGAGGGCCAGGGGTGGCAGCCCCAGCATTTT	CSATEGQGWQPQHF
.	TRBV2	TRBJ1-2	.	TGTGCCAGCAGGGGAGGGAGATTAAGGGCGGGTAGCTATGGCTACACCTTC	CASRGGRLRAGSYGYTF
.	TRBV5-6	TRBJ2-1	TRBD2	TGTGCCAGCAGTAGGACTAGCATAGAGCAGTTCTTC	CASSRTSIEQFF
once	TRBV20-1	TRBJ2-1	.	TGCAGTGCAGTAGCAACTAGTTACAATGAGCAGTTCTTC	CSAVATSYNEQFF
few	TRBV4-1	TRBJ1-5	TRBD1	TGTGCCAGCAGCCAATACTATAACAGGGGTGATCAGCCCCAGCATTTT	CASSQYYNRGDQPQHF
.	TRBV28	TRBJ2-5	.	TGTGCCAGCGACAGGTTGGGGCGAGAGACCCAGTACTTC	CASDRLGRETQYF
few	TRBV6-2/TRBV6-3	TRBJ1-5	TRBD1	TGTGCCAGCAGCCCAGGGGGCCTTCAGCAGCCCCAGCATTTT	CASSPGGLQQPQHF
.	TRBV5-6	TRBJ2-2	.	TGTGCCAGCAGCTTGGGTCCCGCTAGATCCGGGGAGCTGTTTTTT	CASSLGPARSGELFF
few	TRBV7-8	TRBJ2-3	TRBD2	TGTGCCAGCAGCTTAGCGATCCTAGCGGGGGCCCACACAGATACGCAGTATTTT	CASSLAILAGAHTDTQYF
.	TRBV11-2	TRBJ1-2	TRBD1	TGTGCCAGAAGCTCGACAGGGCGCTTCGACCATAACTATGGCTACACCTTC	CARSSTGRFDHNYGYTF
.	TRBV7-9	TRBJ2-1	TRBD1	TGTGCCAGCAGCGGTTACAGGGGGAGCTCCTACAATGAGCAGTTCTTC	CASSGYRGSSYNEQFF
.	TRBV12-3/TRBV12-4	TRBJ2-7	.	TGTGCCAGCAGTTTTACGGGACAGCCGCGGGGCGAGCAGTACTTC	CASSFTGQPRGEQYF
.	TRBV27	TRBJ1-1	.	TGTGCCAGCAGTTCAAGTCACCAGGGGATTGAAGCTTTCTTT	CASSSSHQGIEAFF
many	TRBV7-2	TRBJ2-7	TRBD2	TGTGCCAGCAGCGCTAGCGGGAACCACGAGCAGTACTTC	CASSASGNHEQYF
once	TRBV10-3	TRBJ2-7	TRBD2	TGTGCCATCAGTGAGTCCGGGGGGGGTAAGCAGTACTTC	CAISESGGGKQYF
.	TRBV25-1	TRBJ2-7	TRBD2	TGTGCCAGCAGTGAAGCTAGCGGGACCTCAGGAGTCGAGCAGTACTTC	CASSEASGTSGVEQYF
.	TRBV6-6	TRBJ1-6	TRBD1	TGTGCCAGCAGCGGGACAGCTGTATATTCACCCCTCCACTTT	CASSGTAVYSPLHF
few	TRBV7-8	TRBJ1-5	.	TGTGCCAGCGACAGGATAGATAGCAATCAGCCCCAGCATTTT	CASDRIDSNQPQHF
.	TRBV6-5	TRBJ1-2	.	TGTGCCAGCAGTTACTCGTTAGCTTTCGAGGGCTACACCTTC	CASSYSLAFEGYTF
.	TRBV6-1	TRBJ1-1	.	TGTGCCAGCAGTGAAAGGGGGGGCACTGAAGCTTTCTTT	CASSERGGTEAFF
many	TRBV11-2	TRBJ2-2	.	TGTGCCAGCAGCGTAGTCCGAGACACCGGGGAGCTGTTTTTT	CASSVVRDTGELFF
.	TRBV5-1	TRBJ1-4	TRBD1	TGCGCCAGCAGCATACAGGGGCAGGCGGAAAAACTGTTTTTT	CASSIQGQAEKLFF
.	TRBV6-2/TRBV6-3	TRBJ2-5	.	TGTGCCAGCAGTTGGGCTGGCGAGGAGACCCAGTACTTC	CASSWAGEETQYF
.	TRBV7-9	TRBJ2-7	.	TGTGCCAGCATCTTCGTCGGTAACGATCATTACTTC	CASIFVGNDHYF
.	TRBV6-6	TRBJ1-1	.	TGTGCCAGTACGTCTGGAGCTAAAGCTTTCTTT	CASTSGAKAFF
.	TRBV23-1	TRBJ2-1	.	TGCGCCAGCAGTCCAATCCAGACTCCTGCTCACAATGAGCAGTTCTTC	CASSPIQTPAHNEQFF
.	TRBV6-6	TRBJ1-1	.	TGTGCCAGCAGTTTGTGGGCTGGGGACACTGAAGCTTTCTTT	CASSLWAGDTEAFF
.	TRBV14	TRBJ1-2	TRBD1	TGTGCCAGCAGCCAGACAGGGAGGGATGGCTACACCTTC	CASSQTGRDGYTF
few	TRBV12-3/TRBV12-4	TRBJ1-5	.	TGTGCCAGCAGCCCATTTTATAGCAATCAGCCCCAGCATTTT	CASSPFYSNQPQHF
.	TRBV2	TRBJ2-7	.	TGTGCCAGCAGTGAAGGGGCGGGCTACTACGAGCAGTACTTC	CASSEGAGYYEQYF
.	TRBV28	TRBJ1-5	TRBD1	TGTGCCAGCAGTGTACGAGGGACAGGGGGGAATCAGCCCCAGCATTTT	CASSVRGTGGNQPQHF
.	TRBV5-8	TRBJ2-4	TRBD2	TGTGCCAGCAGCTTAAGGACTAGCGGGAGGGGGAGCATTCAGTACTTC	CASSLRTSGRGSIQYF
once	TRBV12-3/TRBV12-4	TRBJ2-7	.	TGTGCCAGCAGTTTCTCCGGATTATACGAGCAGTACTTC	CASSFSGLYEQYF
.	TRBV2	TRBJ2-3	.	TGTGCCAGCTTAGGGGCCGGTACGCAGTATTTT	CASLGAGTQYF
few	TRBV5-6	TRBJ2-4	.	TGTGCCAGCAGCATAGTGGGCATAGCCAAAAACATTCAGTACTTC	CASSIVGIAKNIQYF
few	TRBV12-3/TRBV12-4	TRBJ2-7	.	TGTGCCAGCAGTCCCTGGGAGGGGGGGTACGAGCAGTACTTC	CASSPWEGGYEQYF
many	TRBV12-3/TRBV12-4	TRBJ2-7	TRBD2	TGTGCCAGCAGTCGGACTAGCGGAAGGTACGAGCAGTACTTC	CASSRTSGRYEQYF
many	TRBV7-4	TRBJ2-3	TRBD2	TGTGCCAGCAGCCCCGAATTTAGCGGGAGTACAGATACGCAGTATTTT	CASSPEFSGSTDTQYF
.	TRBV11-2	TRBJ2-6	TRBD1	TGTGCCAGCAGCTTTGGACAGGGGGGTTCTGGGGCCAACGTCCTGACTTTC	CASSFGQGGSGANVLTF
few	TRBV28	TRBJ2-1	.	TGTGCCAGCAGTTCTTATGGAGATGAGCAGTTCTTC	CASSSYGDEQFF
.	TRBV7-9	TRBJ1-1	.	TGTGCCAGCAGCTTCCAGGGGTTCGGGGAGCTTGAAGCTTTCTTT	CASSFQGFGELEAFF
.	TRBV5-1	TRBJ1-2	TRBD1	TGCGCCAGCAGGCGAGGGGGCGCGGACTATGGCTACACCTTC	CASRRGGADYGYTF
.	TRBV7-2	TRBJ2-1	TRBD2	TGTGCCAGCAGCTTACCTAGCGGGTCTCCCTCCAGGCACAATGAGCAGTTCTTC	CASSLPSGSPSRHNEQFF
.	TRBV4-2	TRBJ2-1	TRBD2	TGTGCCAGCAGCCAGGCGGGACTAGCGGGAGAAGGATCCTACAATGAGCAGTTCTTC	CASSQAGLAGEGSYNEQFF
many	TRBV7-2	TRBJ2-5	TRBD2	TGTGCCAGCCGACCCCGACTAGCGGGAATCCCAGAGACCCAGTACTTC	CASRPRLAGIPETQYF
.	TRBV7-6	TRBJ2-7	TRBD1	TGTGCCAGCAGCTTAGCAACGCCCGGGACAGGGGCCTACAAGCAGTACTTC	CASSLATPGTGAYKQYF
many	TRBV7-2	TRBJ2-3	TRBD2	TGTGCCAGCAGCTTCACGGGAGGGTGGGCAGATACGCAGTATTTT	CASSFTGGWADTQYF
.	TRBV20-1	TRBJ2-5	.	TGCAGTGCTAGGGACCAGGGGAAATGGGAGACCCAGTACTTC	CSARDQGKWETQYF
.	TRBV29-1	TRBJ1-5	.	TGCAGCGTCGCCTCCCTCTTCGGTCAGCCCCAGCATTTT	CSVASLFGQPQHF